The source of this TCR beta chain is a study of blood T cells in healthy people across ages. Study-wide points: Diversity figures derived from one million T cells were judged to underestimate the true value.

Both ends counted, the CDR3 spans 15 residues. Germline-derived CDR1 and CDR2 are SGHRS and YFSETQ. Worth noting for this clonotype: Antigen: not known. The conserved phenylalanine or tryptophan is not found at the CDR3 terminus, so this likely reflects a read error. No DNA is shown, since the ends of the CDR3 on it are uncertain; the CDR3 is the one TCRdb lists.

The use of a sample-barcoded 5' primer and a J-beta primer mix characterized a second PCR of about 6 to 11 cycles. Unique molecular identifiers of 12 random nucleotides labeled each cDNA. TCRdb recomputed calls from the 5' RACE reads with MiXCR, one row per CDR3 protein. Among around 870,000 distinct CDR3 sequences listed, 29% were seen once. The chain couples TRBV5-1 to TRBJ2-5; TRBD1, the D gene given by the table, was not confirmed from the DNA. The sample was blood. The source is a woman over 75 in good health. This chain's CDR3 is CASSLTGTTGYTFGS.